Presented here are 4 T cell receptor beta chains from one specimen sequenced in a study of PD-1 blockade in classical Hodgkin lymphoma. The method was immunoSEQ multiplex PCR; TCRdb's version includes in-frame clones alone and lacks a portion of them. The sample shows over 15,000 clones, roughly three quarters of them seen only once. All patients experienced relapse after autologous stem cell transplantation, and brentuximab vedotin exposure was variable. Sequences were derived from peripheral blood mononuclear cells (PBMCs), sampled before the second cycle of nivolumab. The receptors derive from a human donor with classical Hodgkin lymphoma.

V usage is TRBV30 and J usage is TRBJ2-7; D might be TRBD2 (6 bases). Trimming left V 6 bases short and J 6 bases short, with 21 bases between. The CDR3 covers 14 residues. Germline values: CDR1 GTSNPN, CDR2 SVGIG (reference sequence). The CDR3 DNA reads TGTGCCTGCTCACCGGGGACTCGGGTAAGCGAGCAGTACTTC. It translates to CACSPGTRVSEQYF.

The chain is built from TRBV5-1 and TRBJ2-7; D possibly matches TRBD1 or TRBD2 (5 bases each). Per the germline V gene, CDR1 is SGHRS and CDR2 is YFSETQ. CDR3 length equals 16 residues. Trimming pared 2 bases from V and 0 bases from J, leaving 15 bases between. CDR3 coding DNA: TGCGCCAGCAGCTTAGTTCCACGGGACCCCTCCTACGAGCAGTACTTC. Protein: CASSLVPRDPSYEQYF.

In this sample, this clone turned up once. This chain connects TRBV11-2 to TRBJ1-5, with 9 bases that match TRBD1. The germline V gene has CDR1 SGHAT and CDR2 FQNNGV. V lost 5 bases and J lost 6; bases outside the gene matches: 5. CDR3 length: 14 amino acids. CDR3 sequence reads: CASSEGQGAQPQHF. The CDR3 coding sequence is TGTGCCAGCAGCGAGGGACAGGGAGCTCAGCCCCAGCATTTT.

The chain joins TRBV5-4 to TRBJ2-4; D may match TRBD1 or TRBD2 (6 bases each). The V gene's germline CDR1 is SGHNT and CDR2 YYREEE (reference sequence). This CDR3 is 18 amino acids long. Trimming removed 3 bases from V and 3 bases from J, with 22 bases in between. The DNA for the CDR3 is TGTGCCAGCAGCTGGTACCCGGCCGGGGGCGGGAACAAAAACATTCAGTACTTC. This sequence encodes CASSWYPAGGGNKNIQYF.